The T cell receptor (beta chain) under discussion was sequenced for a study of neurological immune-mediated disorders. Findings and caveats of the study: Patients with HTLV-1-associated myelopathy showed the most TCR clonal expansion. Those with multiple sclerosis showed the least, falling below healthy controls.

There are many counts of this clonotype. Its target is unknown. There are 14 residues in the CDR3. V shed 5 bases, J shed 8 bases, and the junction held 5 bases outside the gene matches. CDR1 is SGHRS and CDR2 is YFSETQ in the germline V gene. Using its own MiXCR run on the 5' RACE reads, TCRdb lists one record per CDR3 protein. The sample records some 70,000 distinct CDR3 sequences, nearly 3.5% being singletons. The rearrangement links TRBV5-1 to TRBJ2-1, with 12 positions matching TRBD2. The sequence was collected from a middle-aged man with multiple sclerosis. Input material: PBMCs. CDR3 in DNA: TGCGCCAGCAGGGAGACTAGCGGGAGCGATGAGCAGTTCTTC. It codes for CASRETSGSDEQFF. The variable domain in full, with the rest retrieved from reference TRBV5-1 and TRBJ2-1, is KAGVTQTPRYLIKTRGQQVTLSCSPISGHRSVSWYQQTPGQGLQFLFEYFSETQRNKGNFPGRFSGRQFSNSRSEMNVSTLELGDSALYLCASRETSGSDEQFFGPGTRLTVL.